This is a list of T cell receptor beta chains from one sample in a study of regulatory T cells in long-lasting Graves disease. From the multiplex PCR reads, TCRdb called clonotypes with MiXCR, one entry per CDR3 protein. Of under 700,000 distinct CDR3 sequences listed, 15% to 20% are singletons. This sample was shared with a second study, whose subject was T cells in Graves' hyperthyroidism and ophthalmopathy.

The specimen was peripheral blood mononuclear cells (PBMCs), collected at new diagnosis, from a patient treated with antithyroid drugs. These receptors originate from a middle-aged woman with Graves disease. Each CDR3 is given with its conserved first and last residue. The D gene is left open where the match is weak. Clone size is not always given. Where it is, it says once, few, many or a class for expanded clones.

d_call | j_call | clone_size | v_call | cdr3_aa | cdr3_nt
NA | TRBJ2-7 | NA | TRBV29-1 | CSVGGPTYEQYF | TGCAGCGTTGGGGGGCCCACCTACGAGCAGTACTTC
TRBD2 | TRBJ2-2 | many | TRBV27 | CASSSYRPRRGGWTGELFF | TGTGCCAGCAGTTCCTATCGCCCTCGGCGGGGGGGCTGGACCGGGGAGCTGTTTTTT
NA | TRBJ1-2 | once | TRBV2 | CASSVTQGSGYGYTF | TGTGCCAGCAGTGTTACTCAGGGATCCGGCTATGGCTACACCTTC
NA | TRBJ2-2 | many | TRBV6-1 | CASINLGGDAGELFF | TGTGCCAGCATCAACCTAGGGGGGGATGCCGGGGAGCTGTTTTTT
TRBD1 | TRBJ1-1 | many | TRBV6-1 | CAIDSQGAFMNTEAFF | TGTGCCATCGACTCCCAGGGGGCGTTTATGAACACTGAAGCTTTCTTT
NA | TRBJ2-1 | few | TRBV9 | CASRGDYNEQFF | TGTGCCAGCAGGGGCGACTACAATGAGCAGTTCTTC
TRBD1 | TRBJ2-7 | few | TRBV5-6 | CASSSSLGTGDTYEQYF | TGTGCCAGCAGCTCCTCCCTTGGGACAGGGGACACCTACGAGCAGTACTTC
TRBD1 | TRBJ1-4 | many | TRBV12-3/TRBV12-4 | CASSPLTGGLAKLFF | TGTGCCAGCAGTCCACTGACAGGGGGTCTTGCAAAACTGTTTTTT
NA | TRBJ1-1 | many | TRBV7-9 | CASSLETSSNTEAFF | TGTGCCAGCAGCTTAGAGACGTCTTCGAACACTGAAGCTTTCTTT
NA | TRBJ1-1 | many | TRBV18 | CASFKGGNTEAFF | TGTGCCAGCTTTAAGGGAGGGAACACTGAAGCTTTCTTT
NA | TRBJ2-2 | many | TRBV11-3 | CASSLGGPYYTGELFF | TGTGCCAGCAGCTTAGGGGGGCCTTACTACACCGGGGAGCTGTTTTTT
NA | TRBJ1-1 | NA | TRBV15 | CATSREPPLMNTEAFF | TGTGCCACCAGCAGAGAACCTCCCCTCATGAACACTGAAGCTTTCTTT
NA | TRBJ1-1 | few | TRBV19 | CASKRPGRLNTEAFF | TGTGCCAGTAAGAGACCGGGACGGTTGAACACTGAAGCTTTCTTT
TRBD2 | TRBJ2-7 | few | TRBV20-1 | CSATPTSGRSYEQYF | TGCAGTGCTACCCCGACTAGCGGCCGCTCCTACGAGCAGTACTTC
NA | TRBJ2-7 | many | TRBV28 | CASTQGGTGGYEQYF | TGTGCCAGCACCCAAGGGGGGACGGGGGGCTACGAGCAGTACTTC
NA | TRBJ2-3 | many | TRBV6-5 | CASSYYGTRNTQYF | TGTGCCAGCAGTTACTATGGGACAAGGAATACGCAGTATTTT
NA | TRBJ2-7 | NA | TRBV6-1 | CASSATVPAYEQYF | TGTGCCAGCAGTGCGACTGTCCCCGCCTACGAGCAGTACTTC
NA | TRBJ2-7 | NA | TRBV11-2 | CASSLVVQGEQYF | TGTGCCAGCAGCTTAGTAGTCCAAGGCGAGCAGTACTTC
NA | TRBJ1-2 | NA | TRBV12-3/TRBV12-4 | CASSFRSRDGYTF | TGTGCCAGCAGTTTCCGGTCTAGGGATGGCTACACCTTC
NA | TRBJ2-4 | NA | TRBV12-3/TRBV12-4 | CASRGTGRNIQYF | TGTGCCAGCAGAGGAACGGGAAGAAACATTCAGTACTTC
NA | TRBJ2-2 | NA | TRBV5-1 | CASSSPGGAPNTGELFF | TGCGCCAGCAGCTCCCCCGGGGGAGCCCCGAACACCGGGGAGCTGTTTTTT
TRBD1 | TRBJ2-3 | many | TRBV5-1 | CASSPGQGGTQYF | TGTGCCAGCAGTCCCGGACAGGGAGGTACGCAGTATTTT